A single sample gave rise to the 4 T cell receptor beta chains below, sequenced in a study of T cells in localized non-small cell lung cancer. Profiling relied on immunoSEQ multiplex PCR, and the TCRdb table lists in-frame clones only, not all of them. The table shows about 21,000 clones, with about 83% occurring only once. The source material was PBMCs, sampled before any cancer treatment. These receptors came from a woman aged 40-69 years with stage II squamous cell lung carcinoma.

V and J are TRBV19 and TRBJ2-5; 8 bases agree with TRBD1. V lost 4 bases and J lost 5; bases outside the gene matches: 3. The germline gives CDR1 LNHDA, CDR2 SQIVND (reference sequence). This CDR3 contains 13 residues. The CDR3 nucleotides read TGTGCCAGTAGTACAGGGGGCAAGGAGACCCAGTACTTC. This translates into CASSTGGKETQYF.

The CDR3 DNA sequence: TGTGCCAGCAGCCAATCTCCGAACCGAGAGACCCAGTACTTC. It translates to CASSQSPNRETQYF. This rearrangement joins TRBV14 to TRBJ2-5; D is uncertain. V was cut by 2 bases and J by 4 bases, with 11 bases left in between. Germline V gives CDR1 SGHDN, CDR2 FVKESK. The CDR3 consists of 14 residues.

This chain uses TRBV4-1 with TRBJ1-1; TRBD1 agrees at 8 bases. The germline V gene has CDR1 MGHRA and CDR2 YSYEKL. The trim removed 0 bases at V and 6 bases at J, leaving 9 bases unmatched. CDR3 size: 16 residues. The chain's CDR3 is CASSQDHGRGHAEAFF. In nucleotides, the CDR3 is TGCGCCAGCAGCCAAGATCACGGCAGGGGGCACGCTGAAGCTTTCTTT.

This chain joins TRBV18 and TRBJ1-4; D not resolved. From germline, CDR1 is KGHSH and CDR2 LQKENI. The CDR3 contains 14 residues. Trimming removed 3 bases from V and 0 bases from J, with 5 bases in between. The CDR3 loop reads CASSPGATNEKLFF. CDR3 nucleotide sequence: TGTGCCAGCTCACCCGGCGCAACTAATGAAAAACTGTTTTTT. Based on the CDR3 plus reference TRBV18 and TRBJ1-4, the full variable domain is NAGVMQNPRHLVRRRGQEARLRCSPMKGHSHVYWYRQLPEEGLKFMVYLQKENIIDESGMPKERFSAEFPKEGPSILRIQQVVRGDSAAYFCASSPGATNEKLFFGSGTQLSVL.